Below, 11 T cell receptor beta chains from the same sample are listed, as sequenced in a study of shared clonotypes between healthy human individuals. TCRdb keeps only in-frame clones here, not all; method: immunoSEQ multiplex PCR. The repertoire holds 400,000 to 550,000 clones, 79% seen once, with about 12% in the top ten. The sample taken for sequencing was PBMCs. The receptors were gathered from a middle-aged woman in good health. Some clones in this sample may be carry-over from other donors' samples.

CDR3 region: CASSQSGRGIDTQYF. CDR3 DNA: TGTGCCAGCAGCCAGAGCGGGAGGGGTATAGATACGCAGTATTTT. The chain carries TRBV11-2 and TRBJ2-3, with 10 bases that match TRBD2. The CDR3 spans 15 residues. Germline V gives CDR1 SGHAT, CDR2 FQNNGV. The ends lost 5 bases at V and 5 bases at J; junction bases unmatched: 7.

This chain joins TRBV5-6 and TRBJ1-5; D is ambiguous. CDR1 and CDR2 (germline): SGHDT, YYEEEE. The CDR3 runs 15 residues. V lost 0 bases and J 1 base, leaving 8 bases between the germline ends. The CDR3 loop is CASSLGTWSNQPQHF. The CDR3 DNA sequence: TGTGCCAGCAGCTTGGGGACCTGGAGCAATCAGCCCCAGCATTTT.

This CDR3 is CASSLYWGSDGELFF. CDR3 coding DNA: TGTGCCAGCAGCTTATATTGGGGGAGCGACGGGGAGCTGTTTTTT. The chain uses TRBV11-3 and TRBJ2-2, with D perhaps TRBD1 or TRBD2 (5 bases each). The CDR3 runs to 15 residues. V gave up 2 bases and J gave up 7 bases, with 14 bases separating them. Per the germline V gene, CDR1 is SGHNT and CDR2 is YENEEA.

In this sample, this clone turned up a few times. The chain has TRBV6-4 and TRBJ2-1; D possibly corresponds to TRBD2 (6 bases). With 5 bases removed from V and 8 bases from J, the gap between germline ends came to 16 bases. Germline loops: CDR1 MRHNA, CDR2 SNTAGT. The CDR3 loop spans 14 amino acids. The CDR3 region has the DNA TGTGCCAGCAGTCCCGGACGGGAGAGGGATGAGCAGTTCTTC. Protein product: CASSPGRERDEQFF.

This chain uses TRBV19 with TRBJ2-5; D may match TRBD1 or TRBD2 (6 bases each). The CDR3 extends over 18 amino acids. Trimming stripped 0 bases from V and 4 bases from J, with 21 bases between. Germline values: CDR1 LNHDA, CDR2 SQIVND (reference sequence). In DNA form, the CDR3 reads TGTGCCAGTAGTATAGAGGTGGGCCTCGGGGGCATTCGAGAGACCCAGTACTTC. Translated, it gives CASSIEVGLGGIRETQYF.

This clone was observed once. The genes are TRBV13 and TRBJ2-4; D unclear. Trimming pared 3 bases from V and 0 bases from J, leaving 12 bases between. Germline CDR1 is PRHDT and CDR2 is FYEKMQ (reference sequence). This CDR3 is built from 16 residues. CDR3 coding DNA: TGTGCCAGCAGCTTGCTGAGGAGCGTAGCCAAAAACATTCAGTACTTC. It encodes CASSLLRSVAKNIQYF.

This clone has at least ten counts. The rearrangement links TRBV2 to TRBJ2-7, with D possibly matching TRBD2 (6 bases). V lost 7 bases to trimming and J lost 4 bases, with 17 bases between them. Germline-derived CDR1 and CDR2 are SNHLY and FYNNEI. The CDR3 contains 14 residues. The CDR3 region is CASNLRAGRYEQYF. The CDR3 region has the DNA TGTGCCAGCAACCTCAGGGCGGGAAGGTACGAGCAGTACTTC. Supplemented by reference TRBV2 and TRBJ2-7, the full variable domain reads EPEVTQTPSHQVTQMGQEVILRCVPISNHLYFYWYRQILGQKVEFLVSFYNNEISEKSEIFDDQFSVERPDGSNFTLKIRSTKLEDSAMYFCASNLRAGRYEQYFGPGTRLTVT.

This chain connects TRBV6-5 to TRBJ1-4; tentative D call: TRBD1 (6 bases). V was cut by 8 bases and J by 4 bases, with 11 bases left in between. This CDR3 is built from 13 residues. Per germline, CDR1 MNHEY and CDR2 SVGAGI. In nucleotides, the CDR3 is TGTGCCAGCGGGGACACCTTTAATGAAAAACTGTTTTTT. This sequence encodes CASGDTFNEKLFF.

The chain uses TRBV15 and TRBJ1-2; 9 bases match TRBD1. The ends lost 2 bases at V and 3 bases at J; junction bases unmatched: 4. Per the germline V gene, CDR1 is LNHNV and CDR2 is YYDKDF (reference sequence). CDR3 length: 15 residues. The CDR3, as DNA: TGTGCCACCAGCAGACCGACAGGGGGTGACTATGGCTACACCTTC. It translates to CATSRPTGGDYGYTF.

V gene TRBV2 combines with J gene TRBJ1-1; D perhaps matches TRBD1 (5 bases). V was shortened by 2 bases and J by 3 bases, with 13 bases between the two germline ends. This CDR3 has 15 residues. Germline assignment: CDR1 SNHLY and CDR2 FYNNEI. The CDR3 spells CASSEFPWGYTEAFF. In nucleotides, the CDR3 is TGTGCCAGCAGTGAATTCCCGTGGGGGTACACTGAAGCTTTCTTT.

The V and J genes are TRBV29-1 and TRBJ2-3, with TRBD2 matching 13 bases. The germline V gene has CDR1 SQVTM and CDR2 ANQGSEA. The CDR3 loop spans 20 amino acids. J was trimmed by 0 bases and V by 7 bases; bases with no gene match: 19. In DNA, the CDR3 is TGCAGCGCCCGAGGGGGACTAGCGGGATTACGCCCGTCCAGCACAGATACGCAGTATTTT. The encoded protein is CSARGGLAGLRPSSTDTQYF.